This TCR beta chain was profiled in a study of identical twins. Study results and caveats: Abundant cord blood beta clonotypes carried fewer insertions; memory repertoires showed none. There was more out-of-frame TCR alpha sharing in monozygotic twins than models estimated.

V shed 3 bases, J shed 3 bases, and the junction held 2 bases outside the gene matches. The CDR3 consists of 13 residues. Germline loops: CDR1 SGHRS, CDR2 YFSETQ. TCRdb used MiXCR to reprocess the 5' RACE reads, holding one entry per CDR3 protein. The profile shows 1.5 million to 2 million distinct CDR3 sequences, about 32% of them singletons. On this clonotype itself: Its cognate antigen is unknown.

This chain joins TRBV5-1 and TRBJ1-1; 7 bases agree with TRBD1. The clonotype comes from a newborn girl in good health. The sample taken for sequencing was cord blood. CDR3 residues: CASSWQGDTEAFF. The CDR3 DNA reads TGCGCCAGCAGCTGGCAGGGGGACACTGAAGCTTTCTTT.